This T cell receptor beta chain was observed in a study of blood T cell repertoires in COVID-19. Across the study: COVID-19 samples collected from the United States, Italy and Spain covered acute and convalescent phases. Sample material is recorded as cDNA or gDNA derived from T cells, B-cell-depleted T cells, or PBMCs.

V trimming: 6 bases; J trimming: 7 bases; junction bases outside the gene matches: 7. The CDR3 is 14 residues long. The germline V gene encodes CDR1 SNHLY and CDR2 FYNNEI. Produced via immunoSEQ multiplex PCR; TCRdb's table is partial and in-frame only. The table includes about 78,000 clones, over 75% detected once. The clonotype comes from an elderly woman with acute or convalescent COVID-19. The V gene is TRBV2, the J gene TRBJ2-1, with 9 bases aligning to TRBD1. Sequencing was done on a sample of peripheral blood. DNA for the CDR3: TGTGCCAGCAGCCGGGACAGGGAACCAAATGAGCAGTTCTTC. Translation gives CASSRDREPNEQFF.